Shown below are 5 T cell receptor beta chains from a single sample sequenced in a study of breast tumors, draining lymph nodes, adjacent tissues. TCRdb re-derived calls from the multiplex PCR reads in MiXCR, one entry per CDR3 protein. The table has about 47,000 distinct CDR3 sequences, more than 20% seen once. Sequenced: breast tumor tissue. The origin of the receptors is a female donor with breast cancer. Some clones in this sample may be carry-over from other donors' samples.

About this clonotype itself: Germline and junction disagree at one end, which may indicate a read error. V is TRBV11-2 and J is TRBJ2-3; D gene uncertain. Germline CDR1 reads SGHAT; CDR2 reads FQNNGV. The CDR3 contains 15 residues. CDR3 protein: CASSLAGRGTDTQYF. CDR3 nucleotide sequence: TGTGCTAGCAGCTTAGCTGGACGGGGCACAGATACGCAGTATTTT. Drawing the rest from reference TRBV11-2 and TRBJ2-3, the complete variable domain is EAGVAQSPRYKIIEKRQSVAFWCNPISGHATLYWYQQILGQGPKLLIQFQNNGVVDDSQLPKDRFSAERLKGVDSTLKIQPAKLEDSAVYLCASSLAGRGTDTQYFGPGTRLTVL.

The CDR3 region is CASSAQGVETQYF. The CDR3 DNA reads TGTGCCAGCAGTGCCCAGGGGGTTGAGACCCAGTACTTC. This chain connects TRBV6-1 to TRBJ2-5; 7 nucleotides line up with TRBD1. CDR1 and CDR2 (germline): MNHNS, SASEGT. CDR3 length: 13 amino acids. After removal of 4 bases from V and 5 bases from J, the junction contained 4 bases not matched to a gene.

This clonotype occurred many times. This chain links TRBV5-6 with TRBJ2-5, with D perhaps matching TRBD1 or TRBD2 (5 bases each). The germline V gene has CDR1 SGHDT and CDR2 YYEEEE. The CDR3 spans 15 residues. V lost 1 base and J lost 5, with 15 bases in between. CDR3: CASSLSGLEEETQYF. The CDR3 coding sequence is TGTGCCAGCAGCTTGTCGGGGCTTGAGGAGGAGACCCAGTACTTC.

In regard to this clonotype: Just one base apart from a much larger clone, this may be a read error. The rearrangement links TRBV11-2 to TRBJ2-3; D may correspond to TRBD1 or TRBD2 (5 bases each). This CDR3 spans 14 amino acids. The germline CDR1 and CDR2 sequences are SGHAT and FQNNGV. The DNA for the CDR3 is TGTGTCAGCAGCCCCGGGACGTACACAGATACGCAGTATTTT. Its translation: CVSSPGTYTDTQYF.

This clonotype was observed at least ten times. The chain employs TRBV7-9 and TRBJ2-3; no reliable D call. Germline values: CDR1 SEHNR, CDR2 FQNEAQ (reference sequence). V was clipped by 5 bases and J by 4 bases, with 13 bases between them. The CDR3 extends over 14 amino acids. The CDR3 DNA sequence: TGTGCCAGCAGCCTACTGACCGATGCAGATACGCAGTATTTT. This encodes CASSLLTDADTQYF.